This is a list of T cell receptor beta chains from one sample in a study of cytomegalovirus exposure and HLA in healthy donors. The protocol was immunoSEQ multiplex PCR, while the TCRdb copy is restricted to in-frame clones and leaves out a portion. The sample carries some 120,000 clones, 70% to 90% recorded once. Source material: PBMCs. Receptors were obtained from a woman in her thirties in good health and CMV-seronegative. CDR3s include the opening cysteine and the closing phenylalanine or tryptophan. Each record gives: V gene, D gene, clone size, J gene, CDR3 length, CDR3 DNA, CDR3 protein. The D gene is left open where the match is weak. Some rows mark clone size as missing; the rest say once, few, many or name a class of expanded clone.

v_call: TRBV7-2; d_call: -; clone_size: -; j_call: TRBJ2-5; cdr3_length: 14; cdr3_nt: TGTGCCAGCAGCTTAGTGGGGCCTCAGGGGACCCAGTACTTC; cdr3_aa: CASSLVGPQGTQYF
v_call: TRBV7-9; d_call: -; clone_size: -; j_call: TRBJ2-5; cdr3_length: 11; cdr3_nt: TGTGCCAGCAGCCGCCAAGAGACCCAGTACTTC; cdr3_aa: CASSRQETQYF
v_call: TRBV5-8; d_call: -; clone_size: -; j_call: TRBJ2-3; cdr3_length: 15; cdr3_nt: TGTGCCAGCAGCCAAGACAGGGAGGTTAAGAATACGCAGTATTTT; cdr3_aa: CASSQDREVKNTQYF
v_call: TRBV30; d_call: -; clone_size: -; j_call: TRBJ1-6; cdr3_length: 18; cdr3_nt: TGTGCCTGGAGTGCCTCTGTCGGGTCGAGCTCCTATAATTCACCCCTCCACTTT; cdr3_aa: CAWSASVGSSSYNSPLHF
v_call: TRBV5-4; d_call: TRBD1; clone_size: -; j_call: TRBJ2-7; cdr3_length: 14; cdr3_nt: TGTGCCAGCAGCTTGGGACAGGGCGACTACGAGCAGTACTTC; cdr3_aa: CASSLGQGDYEQYF
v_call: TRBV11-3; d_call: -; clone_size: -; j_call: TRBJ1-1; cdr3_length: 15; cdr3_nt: TGTGCCAGCAGCTTATTAGGCAGGGTGAACACTGAAGCTTTCTTT; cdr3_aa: CASSLLGRVNTEAFF
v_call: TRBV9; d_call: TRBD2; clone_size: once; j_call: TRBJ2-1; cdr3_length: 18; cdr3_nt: TGTGCCAGCAGCCCCTTGGCTAGCGGGGGAAAACTTCACAATGAGCAGTTCTTC; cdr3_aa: CASSPLASGGKLHNEQFF
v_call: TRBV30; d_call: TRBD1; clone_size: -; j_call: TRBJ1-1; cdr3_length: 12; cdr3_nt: TGTGCCTGGACCACAGGGGACACTGAAGCTTTCTTT; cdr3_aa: CAWTTGDTEAFF
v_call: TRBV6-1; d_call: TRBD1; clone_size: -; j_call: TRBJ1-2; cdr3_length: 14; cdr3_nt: TGTGCCAGCCTTAGACCGGGACAGAACTATGGCTACACCTTC; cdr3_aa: CASLRPGQNYGYTF
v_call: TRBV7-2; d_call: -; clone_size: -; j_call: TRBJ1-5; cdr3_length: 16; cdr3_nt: TGTGCCAGCAGCTCTCAGGGGTACTGGAGCAATCAGCCCCAGCATTTT; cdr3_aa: CASSSQGYWSNQPQHF
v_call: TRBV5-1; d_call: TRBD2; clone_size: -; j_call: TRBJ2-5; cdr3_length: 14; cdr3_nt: TGCGCCAGCAGCTTAAGTCGGGGGGGAGAGACCCAGTACTTC; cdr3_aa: CASSLSRGGETQYF
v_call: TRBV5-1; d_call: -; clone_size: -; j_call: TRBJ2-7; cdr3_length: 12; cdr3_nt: TGCGCCAGCAGCCTATCGGGATACGAGCAGTACTTC; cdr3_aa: CASSLSGYEQYF
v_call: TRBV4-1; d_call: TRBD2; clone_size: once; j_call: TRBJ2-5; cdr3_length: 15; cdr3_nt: TGCGCCAGCAGCCAATCATCTAGCGGGGCGGAGACCCAGTACTTC; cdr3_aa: CASSQSSSGAETQYF
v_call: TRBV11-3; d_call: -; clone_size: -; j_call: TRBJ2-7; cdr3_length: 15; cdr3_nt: TGTGCCAGCAGCCGCGTGGCAGGGATGTCCTACGAGCAGTACTTC; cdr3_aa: CASSRVAGMSYEQYF
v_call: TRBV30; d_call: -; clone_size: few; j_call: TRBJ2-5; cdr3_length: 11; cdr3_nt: TGTGCCTACCGGTGGGCGGAGACCCAGTACTTC; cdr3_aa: CAYRWAETQYF
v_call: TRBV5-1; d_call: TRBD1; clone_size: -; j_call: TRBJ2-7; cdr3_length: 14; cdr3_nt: TGCGCCAGCAGCTTGTTTGACAGGGAGAACGAGCAGTACTTC; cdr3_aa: CASSLFDRENEQYF
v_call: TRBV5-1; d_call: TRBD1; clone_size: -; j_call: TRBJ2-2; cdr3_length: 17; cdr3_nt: TGCGCCAGCAGCCCCTCGGACAGGGGGCGTTTCACCGGGGAGCTGTTTTTT; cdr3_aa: CASSPSDRGRFTGELFF
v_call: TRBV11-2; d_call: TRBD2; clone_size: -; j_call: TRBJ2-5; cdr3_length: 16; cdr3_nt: TGTGCCAGCAGCTTAGGGCGGGGGGCACTCCAAGAGACCCAGTACTTC; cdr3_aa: CASSLGRGALQETQYF
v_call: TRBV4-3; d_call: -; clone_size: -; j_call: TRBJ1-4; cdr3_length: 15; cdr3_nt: TGCGCCAGCAGCCAAGACTACAGTCCAAATGAAAAACTGTTTTTT; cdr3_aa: CASSQDYSPNEKLFF
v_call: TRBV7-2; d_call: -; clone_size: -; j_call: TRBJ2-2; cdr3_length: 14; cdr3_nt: TGTGCCAGCAGCTCATATAGACAGACCGGGGAGCTGTTTTTT; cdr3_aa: CASSSYRQTGELFF
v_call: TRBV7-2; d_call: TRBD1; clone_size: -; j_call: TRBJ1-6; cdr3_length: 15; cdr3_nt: TGTGCCAGCAGTTTCACAGGGGTTGGGAGTTCACCCCTCCACTTT; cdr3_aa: CASSFTGVGSSPLHF
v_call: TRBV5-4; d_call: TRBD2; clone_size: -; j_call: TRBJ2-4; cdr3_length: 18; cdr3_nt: TGTGCCAGCAGCTTGGGACTAGCGGGGGGGCCGAATAGGAACATTCAGTACTTC; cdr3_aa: CASSLGLAGGPNRNIQYF
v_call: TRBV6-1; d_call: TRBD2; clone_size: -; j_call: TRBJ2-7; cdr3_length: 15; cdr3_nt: TGTGCCAGCAGTGCGCCGAGCGGGGGCTCCTACGAGCAGTACTTC; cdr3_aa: CASSAPSGGSYEQYF
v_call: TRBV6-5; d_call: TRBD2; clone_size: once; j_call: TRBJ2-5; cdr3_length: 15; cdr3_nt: TGTGCCAGCAGTTCCCCCGGGACTAGAGGGGGGACCCAGTACTTC; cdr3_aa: CASSSPGTRGGTQYF